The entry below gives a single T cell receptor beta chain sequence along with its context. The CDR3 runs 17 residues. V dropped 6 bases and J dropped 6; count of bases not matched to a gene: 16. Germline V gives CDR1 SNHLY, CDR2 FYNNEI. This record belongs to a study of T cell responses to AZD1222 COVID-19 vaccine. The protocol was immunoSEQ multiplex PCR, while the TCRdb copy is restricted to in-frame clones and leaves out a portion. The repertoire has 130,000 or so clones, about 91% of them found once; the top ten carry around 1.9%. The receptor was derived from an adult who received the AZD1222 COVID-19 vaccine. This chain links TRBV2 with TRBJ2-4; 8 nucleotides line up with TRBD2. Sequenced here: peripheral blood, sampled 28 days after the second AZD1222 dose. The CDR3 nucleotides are TGTGCCAGCAGCGCAGGAACGGAGCGGGGGCGGAGAAACATTCAGTACTTC. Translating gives CASSAGTERGRRNIQYF. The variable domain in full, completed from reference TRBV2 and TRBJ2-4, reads EPEVTQTPSHQVTQMGQEVILRCVPISNHLYFYWYRQILGQKVEFLVSFYNNEISEKSEIFDDQFSVERPDGSNFTLKIRSTKLEDSAMYFCASSAGTERGRRNIQYFGAGTRLSVL.